The sequence of this TCR beta chain was determined in a study of shared clonotypes between healthy human individuals. A CD45RA+ naive subset and a CD45RA-negative memory subset were split from CD4+ cells. Sequencing was at deep level. Clones were read by immunoSEQ multiplex PCR, and TCRdb kept only the in-frame ones, dropping some. Of 550,000 to 850,000 clones listed, approximately 74% are singletons. V was clipped by 11 bases and J by 6 bases; unmatched bases: 11. This CDR3 region has 14 residues. Germline values: CDR1 SNHLY, CDR2 FYNNEI. This clonotype was obtained from a woman aged 25 to 39 in good health. V usage is TRBV2 and J usage is TRBJ2-7, with 12 bases identical to TRBD1. Sample: memory CD4+ T cells sorted from blood. The subset was: CD45RA-negative fraction. This CDR3 reads CAGTGGVGRGEQYF. CDR3 in DNA: TGTGCCGGGACAGGGGGCGTTGGTAGGGGCGAGCAGTACTTC.